This TCR beta chain was found in a study of T cell responses to AZD1222 COVID-19 vaccine. General study points: Baseline seropositives among AZD1222 recipients totaled only five to seven. White British donors predominated, females outnumbered males, and clonal diversity was possibly underestimated. Repertoires in all cases were sampled only once the peak T cell response had passed.

A word on this clone: Its antigen is unidentified.

Sequencing used immunoSEQ multiplex PCR; TCRdb keeps in-frame clones, though not all of them. Here the sample spans some 150,000 clones, around 94% being singletons. The CDR3 has 18 residues. Trimming removed 0 bases from V and 0 bases from J, with 14 bases in between. Germline values: CDR1 LNHNV, CDR2 YYDKDF (reference sequence). The sample consisted of peripheral blood, taken on day 0 of AZD1222 vaccination. The rearrangement uses TRBV15 and TRBJ1-4; D remains unclear. The clonotype originates from an adult in good health. The CDR3 loop is CATSRDPGRVSTNEKLFF. CDR3 coding DNA: TGTGCCACCAGCAGAGATCCGGGCAGAGTGTCAACTAATGAAAAACTGTTTTTT.